This passage covers 19 T cell receptor beta chains from one sample sequenced in a study of cytomegalovirus exposure and HLA in healthy donors. Use of 60 Vbeta and 13 Jbeta primers characterized the PCR. Profiling relied on immunoSEQ multiplex PCR, and the TCRdb table lists in-frame clones only, not all of them. The sample shows 55,000 to 80,000 clones, roughly 80% of them seen only once. The sequencing sample was made of PBMCs. These receptors were obtained from a young woman in good health and CMV-seronegative.

V and J are TRBV10-1 and TRBJ2-7; 12 positions agree with TRBD2. Germline CDR1 and CDR2: WNHNN and SYGVQD (reference sequence). With V trimmed by 2 bases and J by 4 bases, 3 bases remained unmatched. The CDR3 spans 15 residues. The CDR3, as DNA: TGCGCCAGCAGTGAGGGGGGGACTAGCGGGTACGAGCAGTACTTC. Amino acids: CASSEGGTSGYEQYF.

The chain links TRBV11-2 to TRBJ1-2; 9 nucleotides align to TRBD1. The CDR3 is 15 amino acids. Germline CDR1 and CDR2: SGHAT and FQNNGV. V was clipped by 5 bases and J by 5 bases; unmatched bases: 9. CDR3 nucleotides: TGTGCCAGCAGCCCCCGGGACAGGGCCCCATATGGCTACACCTTC. It is translated as CASSPRDRAPYGYTF.

The chain uses TRBV7-9 and TRBJ1-5, with TRBD1 identical over 7 bases. The CDR3 extends over 16 amino acids. Looked up from germline, CDR1 is SEHNR and CDR2 is FQNEAQ (reference sequence). The trim removed 3 bases at V and 3 bases at J, leaving 8 bases unmatched. This chain's CDR3 is CASSLTGTYDNQPQHF. CDR3 nucleotides: TGTGCCAGCAGCTTGACAGGGACCTATGACAATCAGCCCCAGCATTTT.

The chain joins TRBV11-2 to TRBJ2-3; D is perhaps TRBD1 (6 bases). V was clipped by 4 bases and J by 0 bases, with 11 bases between them. The length of the CDR3 is 15 residues. Looked up from germline, CDR1 is SGHAT and CDR2 is FQNNGV. Written as DNA, the CDR3 is TGTGCCAGCAGCTGGGGGCGGTCTAGCACAGATACGCAGTATTTT. Translating gives CASSWGRSSTDTQYF.

J is TRBJ2-1 and V is TRBV5-1, with a weak D call TRBD1 (7 bases). Trimming left V 0 bases short and J 12 bases short, with 13 bases between. Germline V gene data show CDR1 as SGHRS and CDR2 as YFSETQ. The CDR3 totals 13 residues. The CDR3 DNA is TGCGCCAGCAGCTTGGCCGGGGGACAGACGCAGTTCTTC. Translated, it gives CASSLAGGQTQFF.

The chain's CDR3 is CASCTTGTDYGYTF. For the CDR3, the DNA is TGTGCCAGCTGCACGACCGGGACAGATTATGGCTACACCTTC. The gene calls are TRBV16 and TRBJ1-2; 7 bases fit TRBD1. CDR1 KGHSY and CDR2 FQNENV come from the germline V gene. Trimming took 8 bases from V and 5 from J; bases not matched to a gene: 11. The CDR3 length is 14 residues.

The chain links TRBV10-3 to TRBJ2-3; TRBD1 matches at 12 bases. V was clipped by 7 bases and J by 14 bases; unmatched bases: 10. Germline V gene lookup returns CDR1 ENHRY and CDR2 SYGVKD. The CDR3 spans 13 residues. CDR3 sequence reads: CAITDLPGQGAYF. The CDR3, as DNA: TGTGCCATCACCGATCTCCCGGGACAGGGGGCGTATTTT.

This clone was observed a handful of times. This sequence joins TRBV7-9 and TRBJ1-2; possibly TRBD1 for D (5 bases). Germline CDR1 and CDR2: SEHNR and FQNEAQ (reference sequence). CDR3 length equals 13 residues. V dropped 0 bases and J dropped 6 bases, with 8 bases sitting between them. The CDR3, as DNA: TGTGCCAGCAGCTTAGCAGGGGCCAATGGCTACACCTTC. This encodes CASSLAGANGYTF.

The chain is built from TRBV6-6 and TRBJ2-7, with D possibly matching TRBD1 (6 bases). V was trimmed by 0 bases and J by 3 bases, leaving 9 bases between them. The CDR3 consists of 14 residues. Germline values: CDR1 MNHNY, CDR2 SVGAGI (reference sequence). The CDR3 here is CASSYSPGVYEQYF. The CDR3 region has the DNA TGTGCCAGCAGTTACTCTCCAGGGGTCTACGAGCAGTACTTC.

CDR3 region: CASSYHGNQYYEQYF. The DNA for the CDR3 is TGTGCCAGCAGTTATCATGGCAATCAGTACTACGAGCAGTACTTC. The J gene is TRBJ2-7, the V gene TRBV6-5; no clear D. The CDR3 has 15 residues. Germline V gene data show CDR1 as MNHEY and CDR2 as SVGAGI. Trimming removed 3 bases from V and 3 bases from J, with 15 bases in between.

This sequence joins TRBV18 and TRBJ1-3; the match to TRBD1 covers 9 bases. The CDR3 covers 20 residues. Germline V CDR1 and CDR2: KGHSH, LQKENI. Trimming at V came to 2 bases and at J to 0 bases, leaving 14 bases not matched to a gene. The CDR3, as DNA: TGTGCCAGCTCACCATCCCTTGGGACAGGGCTAACACCCTCTGGAAACACCATATATTTT. Protein: CASSPSLGTGLTPSGNTIYF.

This clone showed up just a few times. This sequence joins TRBV2 and TRBJ1-1, with a possible D match to TRBD1 (5 bases). This CDR3 spans 13 amino acids. CDR1 and CDR2 (germline): SNHLY, FYNNEI. The germline V and J ends were trimmed by 4 bases and 4 bases, with 10 bases remaining between them. The CDR3 loop reads CASSVSGVTEAFF. Written as DNA, the CDR3 is TGTGCCAGCAGTGTTTCGGGGGTCACTGAAGCTTTCTTT.

V is TRBV9 and J is TRBJ2-5; D call uncertain. Near its end, the DNA agrees better with TRBJ2-7, so the J call may be wrong. The CDR3 has 14 residues. Germline V lookup: CDR1 SGDLS, CDR2 YYNGEE. The CDR3, as DNA: TGTGCCAGCAGGCGGAACATAGACTCCTACGAGCAGTACTTC. Translating it yields CASRRNIDSYEQYF.

The rearrangement joins TRBV29-1 to TRBJ2-7; D is possibly TRBD1 (6 bases). The CDR3 sequence is 14 residues long. The germline gives CDR1 SQVTM, CDR2 ANQGSEA. V was shortened by 1 base and J by 2 bases, with 12 bases between the two germline ends. The CDR3 sequence: CSVEGQDGTYEQYF. In DNA form, the CDR3 reads TGCAGCGTTGAAGGACAGGACGGGACCTACGAGCAGTACTTC.

This clone was found once. The CDR3 loop is CASSRNRDRGSDTQYF. CDR3 bases: TGTGCCAGTAGTAGGAACCGGGACAGGGGGTCAGATACGCAGTATTTT. This chain links TRBV19 with TRBJ2-3; 11 bases match TRBD1. V gave up 4 bases and J gave up 4 bases; unmatched junction bases: 7. The CDR3 sequence is 16 residues long. Per the germline V gene, CDR1 is LNHDA and CDR2 is SQIVND (reference sequence). The variable domain in full, with the rest retrieved from reference TRBV19 and TRBJ2-3, is DGGITQSPKYLFRKEGQNVTLSCEQNLNHDAMYWYRQDPGQGLRLIYYSQIVNDFQKGDIAEGYSVSREKKESFPLTVTSAQKNPTAFYLCASSRNRDRGSDTQYFGPGTRLTVL.

The genes are TRBV29-1 and TRBJ2-2; D may be TRBD2 (6 bases). V dropped 7 bases and J dropped 5 bases, with 17 bases sitting between them. The CDR3 extends over 14 amino acids. Germline loops: CDR1 SQVTM, CDR2 ANQGSEA. The CDR3 DNA follows: TGCAGCGCCGAGTCCGGGACTTCTACCGGGGAGCTGTTTTTT. Translated: CSAESGTSTGELFF.

The chain joins TRBV6-5 to TRBJ2-7; the match to TRBD1 covers 8 bases. Trimming cost V 6 bases and J 5 bases; bases outside gene matches: 6. CDR1 MNHEY and CDR2 SVGAGI come from the germline V gene. The CDR3 length is 13 residues. The CDR3 protein is CASRTGEFHEQYF. The CDR3 coding sequence is TGTGCCAGCAGGACAGGGGAATTCCACGAGCAGTACTTC.

V usage is TRBV9 and J usage is TRBJ1-1, with D unclear. Germline lookup yields CDR1 SGDLS and CDR2 YYNGEE. CDR3 length: 17 amino acids. V lost 4 bases, J lost 0 bases, and 19 bases lay in between. The CDR3 here is CASSSSLRVNMNTEAFF. CDR3 DNA: TGTGCCAGCAGCTCAAGCCTTCGGGTCAACATGAACACTGAAGCTTTCTTT.

The chain combines TRBV6-6 with TRBJ1-1; the match to TRBD1 covers 7 bases. The germline CDR1 and CDR2 sequences are MNHNY and SVGAGI (reference sequence). This CDR3 comprises 15 residues. The V and J ends lost 10 bases and 0 bases, in that order; junction bases with no gene match: 11. CDR3 loop: CAIRGQEIMNTEAFF. In DNA, the CDR3 is TGTGCCATCCGAGGACAGGAGATAATGAACACTGAAGCTTTCTTT.